The 9 T cell receptor beta chains below come from one sample, sequenced in a study of neurological immune-mediated disorders. A single record per CDR3 protein comes from TCRdb applying MiXCR to the 5' RACE reads. The table includes tens of thousands of distinct CDR3 sequences, approximately 3.8% detected once. Sequencing was carried out using PBMCs. The receptors derive from a man aged 30 to 45 with multiple sclerosis.

This clonotype occurred many times. V is TRBV6-2 or TRBV6-3 and J is TRBJ2-3; 7 bases align to TRBD1. Unmatched junction bases numbered 6, after V lost 6 bases and J lost 0 bases. Germline V gene data show CDR1 as MNHEY and CDR2 as SVGEGT. The length of the CDR3 is 15 residues. This CDR3 is CASRTGQKSTDTQYF. The CDR3 DNA reads as TGTGCCAGCAGAACGGGACAGAAAAGCACAGATACGCAGTATTTT.

The rearrangement links TRBV12-3 or TRBV12-4 to TRBJ1-5; D might be TRBD1 (5 bases). The CDR3 runs to 16 residues. Deletions cut 3 bases from V and 4 bases from J, with 16 bases between. The CDR3, as DNA: TGTGCCAGCAGTTTGAGGTCGGGGGACCCAAATCAGCCCCAGCATTTT. Its translation is CASSLRSGDPNQPQHF.

The sample holds many counts of this clonotype. One end of the junction varies from germline; a read error may be responsible. This chain joins TRBV7-7 and TRBJ2-1, with 11 bases lining up with TRBD2. This CDR3 has 15 residues. Germline loops: CDR1 SSHAT, CDR2 FNYEAQ (reference sequence). CDR3 coding DNA: TGTGCTAGCAGCTTAGGGACTAGCGGTTCCAATGAGCAGTTCTTC. Translation: CASSLGTSGSNEQFF.

This clonotype turned up a few times. The rearrangement links TRBV7-2 to TRBJ2-3; perhaps TRBD1 as D (5 bases). The CDR3 totals 16 residues. Trimming took off 5 bases at V and 0 bases at J, with 15 bases between the two ends. Germline V CDR1 and CDR2: SGHTA, FQGNSA. The CDR3 DNA is TGTGCCAGCAGCCCTTTGGGGCAAGCCAGCACAGATACGCAGTATTTT. This encodes CASSPLGQASTDTQYF.

There are many counts of this clonotype. The chain carries TRBV11-2 and TRBJ1-6; 9 nucleotides match TRBD1. This CDR3 region has 14 residues. V lost 8 bases and J lost 7; bases outside the gene matches: 6. CDR1 is SGHAT and CDR2 is FQNNGV in the germline V gene. CDR3 sequence (DNA): TGTGCCAGCGTCGCCGACAGGGGGAATTCACCCCTCCACTTT. This gives the protein CASVADRGNSPLHF.

This clonotype was found many times. CDR3: CASSSLPGREVSNEQFF. DNA of the CDR3: TGTGCCAGCAGCTCCCTCCCAGGGCGGGAGGTCTCCAATGAGCAGTTCTTC. The chain combines TRBV7-2 with TRBJ2-1, with 8 bases fitting TRBD2. Trimming at V came to 4 bases and at J to 6 bases, leaving 14 bases not matched to a gene. The CDR3 has 17 residues. Germline CDR1 SGHTA, CDR2 FQGNSA.

This clonotype was seen at least ten times. The CDR3 DNA sequence: TGTGCCAGCAGCTTAAATTCCCCCTACGAGCAGTACTTC. This sequence encodes CASSLNSPYEQYF. The genes are TRBV7-2 and TRBJ2-7; no reliable D call. V lost 2 bases, J lost 2 bases, and 7 bases lay in between. CDR1 is SGHTA, CDR2 FQGNSA, per germline. The CDR3 has 13 amino acids.

This clonotype came up many times. This chain uses TRBV19 with TRBJ1-2; D is perhaps TRBD1 (6 bases). Trimming removed 5 bases from V and 4 bases from J, with 14 bases in between. This CDR3 has 14 residues. Germline V lookup: CDR1 LNHDA, CDR2 SQIVND (reference sequence). CDR3 residues: CASSQTGSGYGYTF. In DNA, the CDR3 is TGTGCCAGTAGTCAAACAGGGTCGGGCTATGGCTACACCTTC.

The table lists this clonotype with many counts. The chain uses TRBV19 and TRBJ2-1; the D is unclear. The CDR3 covers 13 residues. Germline V lookup: CDR1 LNHDA, CDR2 SQIVND (reference sequence). V lost 1 base, J lost 10 bases, and 11 bases lay in between. CDR3 amino acids: CASSIVPRQEQFF. The CDR3 coding sequence is TGTGCCAGTAGTATAGTCCCCAGGCAGGAGCAGTTCTTC. Using reference TRBV19 and TRBJ2-1 for the parts outside the CDR3, the full variable domain is DGGITQSPKYLFRKEGQNVTLSCEQNLNHDAMYWYRQDPGQGLRLIYYSQIVNDFQKGDIAEGYSVSREKKESFPLTVTSAQKNPTAFYLCASSIVPRQEQFFGPGTRLTVL.